The 2 T cell receptor beta chains reported below all come from one sample, sequenced in a study of Tregs in tolerant kidney transplant recipients. Sequencing was performed with immunoSEQ multiplex PCR; in TCRdb, only in-frame clones are kept and a portion is missing. The table lists fewer than 80,000 clones, 85% to 90% of them singletons, with approximately 0.4% in the top ten. The sample consisted of CD4+ T cells from blood, taken before the transplant. The receptors were gathered from a human donor who received a combined kidney and bone marrow transplant.

V gene TRBV11-2 combines with J gene TRBJ1-2; the D gene is possibly TRBD1 (6 bases). Trimming left V 0 bases short and J 4 bases short, with 12 bases between. This CDR3 contains 15 residues. Looked up from germline, CDR1 is SGHAT and CDR2 is FQNNGV. In DNA form, the CDR3 reads TGTGCCAGCAGCTTAGAAGGGGGTCACGGCTATGGCTACACCTTC. Its translation is CASSLEGGHGYGYTF.

The chain uses TRBV9 and TRBJ1-4; 9 bases are shared with TRBD1. With V trimmed by 2 bases and J by 8 bases, 7 bases remained unmatched. The CDR3 covers 15 residues. CDR1 and CDR2 (germline): SGDLS, YYNGEE. The CDR3: CASSVTGQGAEKLFF. In DNA, the CDR3 is TGTGCCAGCAGCGTCACGGGACAGGGAGCCGAAAAACTGTTTTTT.